Shown below are 8 T cell receptor beta chains from a single sample sequenced in a study of T cells in Graves' hyperthyroidism and ophthalmopathy. TCR beta CDR3 regions were amplified from RNA. The HTBI set primed first-round TCR CDR3 RT-PCR. TCRdb re-derived calls from the multiplex PCR reads in MiXCR, one entry per CDR3 protein. This table holds under 400,000 distinct CDR3 sequences, around 25% found once. Input material: blood. The receptors were gathered from a man in his fifties with Graves' hyperthyroidism.

This clonotype showed up just a few times. The chain uses TRBV9 and TRBJ2-7; the D gene is possibly TRBD2 (6 bases). CDR1 is SGDLS, CDR2 YYNGEE, per germline. The CDR3 sequence is 15 residues long. Trimming cost V 0 bases and J 0 bases, with 10 bases left between them. This chain's CDR3 is CASSVGLASSYEQYF. The CDR3 region has the DNA TGTGCCAGCAGCGTAGGGCTAGCGTCCTCCTACGAGCAGTACTTC.

This clonotype was detected many times. V is TRBV7-3 and J is TRBJ2-1; 7 bases match TRBD1. V lost 5 bases to trimming and J lost 3 bases; unmatched junction nucleotides: 4. The CDR3 covers 14 residues. Germline V gene sequence: CDR1 SGHTA, CDR2 FQGTGA. DNA for the CDR3: TGTGCCAGCAGCGTCAGGGACAGCTACAATGAGCAGTTCTTC. Translation gives CASSVRDSYNEQFF.

The V call is TRBV29-1, the J call TRBJ2-3; D perhaps matches TRBD1 (6 bases). The germline CDR1 and CDR2 sequences are SQVTM and ANQGSEA. This CDR3 has 11 amino acids. The CDR3 region is CTPLDSRTQYF. The CDR3 DNA reads TGCACCCCCTTGGACAGCCGAACGCAGTATTTT.

In this sample, this clonotype turned up many times. The V gene is TRBV28, the J gene TRBJ2-7; D not certain. The CDR3 has 12 residues. Trimming took 5 bases from V and 2 from J, leaving 7 bases between them. Germline assignment: CDR1 MDHEN and CDR2 SYDVKM. DNA of the CDR3: TGTGCCAGCAGTGCTTCGACCTACGAGCAGTACTTC. It yields the protein CASSASTYEQYF.

The chain carries TRBV11-2 and TRBJ2-2, with 7 nucleotides matching TRBD1. CDR1 and CDR2 from the germline V gene are SGHAT and FQNNGV. The length of the CDR3 is 18 residues. The trim removed 3 bases at V and 2 bases at J, leaving 12 bases unmatched. This CDR3 reads CASSFRLGTVANTGELFF. In nucleotides, the CDR3 is TGTGCCAGCAGCTTTAGGCTCGGGACAGTAGCTAACACCGGGGAGCTGTTTTTT.

The chain links TRBV12-3 or TRBV12-4 to TRBJ2-6, with D perhaps TRBD1 or TRBD2 (5 bases each). The V end was cut by 7 bases, the J end by 2 bases, with 12 bases between. The CDR3 is made up of 15 amino acids. The CDR3: CASTPVGAGANVLTF. Written as DNA, the CDR3 is TGTGCCAGCACCCCTGTGGGGGCTGGGGCCAACGTCCTGACTTTC.

V and J are TRBV5-1 and TRBJ1-1; the match to TRBD1 covers 10 bases. Germline V lookup: CDR1 SGHRS, CDR2 YFSETQ. The CDR3 sequence is 13 residues long. The trim removed 4 bases at V and 8 bases at J, leaving 5 bases unmatched. The CDR3, as DNA: TGCGCCAGCAGCCTCGCGACAGGGGGCGAAGCTTTCTTT. The encoded protein is CASSLATGGEAFF.

The chain employs TRBV20-1 and TRBJ2-7; TRBD1 aligns across 8 bases. The germline CDR1 and CDR2 sequences are DFQATT and SNEGSKA (reference sequence). This CDR3 spans 11 amino acids. The CDR3 region has the DNA TGCAGAAGGACAGGGATTTACGAGCAGTACTTC. Protein product: CRRTGIYEQYF.